A selection of T cell receptor beta chains follows, all from one sample in a study of technical replicates of blood from a few donors. Produced via immunoSEQ multiplex PCR; TCRdb's table is partial and in-frame only. The sample shows 85,000 to 100,000 clones, 90% to 96% of them seen only once. Sequenced sample: T cells isolated from PBMCs. Source of these receptors: a human donor in good health. The CDR3 runs from the conserved cysteine through the conserved F or W. A D gene is named only where the DNA matches it firmly. Rows give clone size only sometimes, using once, few, many, or a class for an expanded clone.

clone size	D gene	V gene	CDR3 length	J gene	CDR3 DNA	CDR3 protein
-	-	TRBV21-1	16	TRBJ2-1	TGTGCCAGCAGCACTGCGGACTCCCCAGAAAACAATGAGCAGTTCTTC	CASSTADSPENNEQFF
-	TRBD1	TRBV5-4	14	TRBJ1-2	TGTGCCAGCAGCTTCGAACAGGGGGCGCGAGGCTACACCTTC	CASSFEQGARGYTF
-	TRBD1	TRBV30	14	TRBJ1-6	TGTGCCCTGGGGCAGGGGGCGTATAATTCACCCCTCCACTTT	CALGQGAYNSPLHF
-	TRBD1	TRBV27	12	TRBJ2-5	TGTGCCAGCGGGGACAGGAGGGAGACCCAGTACTTC	CASGDRRETQYF
-	-	TRBV2	13	TRBJ1-6	TGTGCCAGCAGTGAAGAGGGAGTTTCACCCCTCCACTTT	CASSEEGVSPLHF
-	-	TRBV12-5	15	TRBJ1-2	TGTGCTAGTGGTTTGGCCCCCCGACAGAACTATGGCTACACCTTC	CASGLAPRQNYGYTF
-	-	TRBV7-9	17	TRBJ2-1	TGTGCCAGCAGCTTAGTTAGGGGGAATTTTGGGTACAATGAGCAGTTCTTC	CASSLVRGNFGYNEQFF
-	-	TRBV5-1	16	TRBJ2-2	TGCGCCAGCAGCTCCGCAGGGACATGGAACACCGGGGAGCTGTTTTTT	CASSSAGTWNTGELFF
-	TRBD1	TRBV5-8	15	TRBJ2-1	TGTGCCAGCAGCTTGGATCCAGGGGGCTACAATGAGCAGTTCTTC	CASSLDPGGYNEQFF
once	TRBD1	TRBV4-1	15	TRBJ2-3	TGCGCCAGCAGCACGACCGGGACAGTGACAGATACGCAGTATTTT	CASSTTGTVTDTQYF
-	TRBD2	TRBV7-9	15	TRBJ2-1	TGTGCCAGCAGCAATATAGCGGGGGGGGGCAATGAGCAGTTCTTC	CASSNIAGGGNEQFF
-	TRBD2	TRBV2	14	TRBJ2-5	TGTGCCAGCAAGATTGGGACTACTCAAGAGACCCAGTACTTC	CASKIGTTQETQYF
-	-	TRBV5-1	13	TRBJ2-2	TGCGCCACCGCACGGGTCCGTTCCGGGGAGCTGTTTTTT	CATARVRSGELFF
-	TRBD2	TRBV6-6	14	TRBJ2-1	TGTGCCAGCAGGGGGACTAGCGGCTACAATGAGCAGTTCTTC	CASRGTSGYNEQFF
-	TRBD2	TRBV7-8	19	TRBJ2-1	TGTGCCAGCAGTCCCGGACTAGCGGGAGGCCCCCCTCCCTACAATGAGCAGTTCTTC	CASSPGLAGGPPPYNEQFF
-	-	TRBV2	11	TRBJ2-5	TGTGCCAGCAGTGCTGAAGAGACCCAGTACTTC	CASSAEETQYF
-	-	TRBV21-1	16	TRBJ1-5	TGTGCCAGCATCATCCCCCGCACACTGAGGGATCAGCCCCAGCATTTT	CASIIPRTLRDQPQHF
-	TRBD2	TRBV5-1	16	TRBJ2-3	TGCGCCAGCAGCTTACTAGCGTTGCCCGGCACAGATACGCAGTATTTT	CASSLLALPGTDTQYF
-	TRBD1	TRBV9	14	TRBJ1-2	TGTGCCAGCAGCGCGGGACAGGGGAACTATGGCTACACCTTC	CASSAGQGNYGYTF
-	-	TRBV6-5	11	TRBJ2-7	TGTGCCAGCAGGACAGGTTACGAGCAGTACTTC	CASRTGYEQYF
-	-	TRBV9	15	TRBJ1-1	TGTGCCAGCAGCGTAACAACAGGGTTTGGTACTGAAGCTTTCTTT	CASSVTTGFGTEAFF
once	-	TRBV29-1	14	TRBJ2-2	TGCAGCGTTGAATCGGCAGGGAGGACCGGGGAGCTGTTTTTT	CSVESAGRTGELFF
-	-	TRBV19	11	TRBJ2-7	TGTGCCAGTAGGGATCTAGGCGAGCAGTACTTC	CASRDLGEQYF
-	-	TRBV30	10	TRBJ2-3	TGTGCCTGCGGACAAGATACGCAGTATTTT	CACGQDTQYF
-	-	TRBV28	14	TRBJ2-1	TGTGCCAGCATCACAACAGGGCAGGGCAATGAGCAGTTCTTC	CASITTGQGNEQFF
-	-	TRBV27	13	TRBJ2-7	TGTGCCAGCAGTTTAGTACAGGGCGGGGAGCAGTACTTC	CASSLVQGGEQYF
-	TRBD1	TRBV6-6	13	TRBJ2-3	TGTGCCAGCAGTATACAGGGGACAGATACGCAGTATTTT	CASSIQGTDTQYF
-	TRBD1	TRBV7-9	14	TRBJ2-7	TGTGCCAGCAGCTTAGCGGGACAGGACTACGAGCAGTACTTC	CASSLAGQDYEQYF
-	TRBD2	TRBV6-6	16	TRBJ2-1	TGTGCCAGCAGTTACAGTACGAGACTAGCGAAGAATGAGCAGTTCTTC	CASSYSTRLAKNEQFF
-	TRBD1	TRBV18	14	TRBJ2-7	TGTGCCAGCTCCCCTTTTGACAGGGACTACGAGCAGTACTTC	CASSPFDRDYEQYF
-	-	TRBV11-2	12	TRBJ2-5	TGTGCCAGCAGCTACCTCGTGTCGGCCCAGTACTTC	CASSYLVSAQYF
-	TRBD1	TRBV18	16	TRBJ1-1	TGTGCCAGCTCTTTTGGACAGGGGGATTTGAACACTGAAGCTTTCTTT	CASSFGQGDLNTEAFF
-	-	TRBV2	14	TRBJ2-2	TGTGCCAGCCGAGGCCTCCTGGGTACCGGGGAGCTGTTTTTT	CASRGLLGTGELFF
-	-	TRBV10-1	13	TRBJ2-3	TGCGCCAGCACCCGGGACTTCACAGATACGCAGTATTTT	CASTRDFTDTQYF
-	-	TRBV30	16	TRBJ1-2	TGTGCCTGGGGACGCCCCAGGGCGTTACCTAACTATGGCTACACCTTC	CAWGRPRALPNYGYTF
-	TRBD1	TRBV5-4	16	TRBJ1-2	TGTGCCAGCAGCTTGGCTGGACAGGCGGCTCTCTATGGCTACACCTTC	CASSLAGQAALYGYTF
-	-	TRBV20-1	11	TRBJ1-1	TGCAGTGCTGTCCGGGTGACTGAAGCTTTCTTT	CSAVRVTEAFF
-	TRBD1	TRBV10-1	15	TRBJ2-5	TGCGCCAGCAGTGAAGGGGACAGGGGAGAAGAGACCCAGTACTTC	CASSEGDRGEETQYF
-	-	TRBV20-1	10	TRBJ2-5	TGCAGTGCTTGGAGGGAGACCCAGTACTTC	CSAWRETQYF
once	-	TRBV27	15	TRBJ1-1	TGTGCCAGCAGTTTAGCACAGGGAGCGCGCGTAGAAGCTTTCTTT	CASSLAQGARVEAFF
once	-	TRBV15	22	TRBJ2-3	TGTGCCACCAGCAGAGATTTGACTAGTCCTGAGGTTCCGGCCGTTAGCACAGATACGCAGTATTTT	CATSRDLTSPEVPAVSTDTQYF
-	-	TRBV28	12	TRBJ1-1	TGTGCCATCTCCGACAGGCTAAGTGGGGCTTTCTTT	CAISDRLSGAFF
-	TRBD1	TRBV15	15	TRBJ2-7	TGTGCCACCAGCTTGGAGTACAGGGGGCACTACGAGCAGTACTTC	CATSLEYRGHYEQYF
-	TRBD1	TRBV6-6	15	TRBJ1-3	TGTGCCAGCAGTTACCCCGACAGGGCTGGAAACACCATATATTTT	CASSYPDRAGNTIYF
-	TRBD1	TRBV28	17	TRBJ1-3	TGTGCCAGCAGTTCCCCAGGCGGGACAGGGGGAGGAAACACCATATATTTT	CASSSPGGTGGGNTIYF
-	-	TRBV30	11	TRBJ1-1	TGTGCCTGGAGTGAGAGCACTGAAGCTTTCTTT	CAWSESTEAFF
-	-	TRBV18	16	TRBJ2-7	TGTGCCAGCTCACCACCGTCTCAAGCCCAACTCCACGAGCAGTACTTC	CASSPPSQAQLHEQYF
once	-	TRBV11-2	15	TRBJ2-5	TGTGCCAGCAGCATACGACGGGGGTGGCAAGAGACCCAGTACTTC	CASSIRRGWQETQYF
-	-	TRBV28	12	TRBJ2-1	TGTGCCAGCAGTTTTGCCCTAAATGAGCAGTTCTTC	CASSFALNEQFF
-	TRBD1	TRBV5-1	15	TRBJ1-5	TGCGCCAGCAGCCCCGACAGGGCGGACAATCAGCCCCAGCATTTT	CASSPDRADNQPQHF